Described below is a single T cell receptor beta chain sequence and its context. There are many counts of this clonotype. Its antigen is not yet known. No base qualities exist here, and no much larger clone lies one base off it. These data are taken from a study of T cells in Graves' hyperthyroidism and ophthalmopathy (dated 2019 in TCRdb). About the full investigation: Peripheral blood was sampled at the time of initial diagnosis, prior to any treatment. Prospective prediction of ophthalmopathy was tested in an independent validation cohort consisting of under 20 hyperthyroidism patients and around 16 patients who later progressed to ophthalmopathy. The paper reports TCR Vbeta CDR3 sequencing of over 130 peripheral blood samples: fewer than 50 ophthalmopathy, about 75 hyperthyroidism and about 17 progressor patients. After blood sampling, hyperthyroidism patients were treated with methimazole at a starting dose of 30 mg daily, and ophthalmopathy patients were treated with high-dose intravenous methylprednisolone. TCR V-J signatures able to tell the groups apart were searched for in a discovery cohort of 95 to 100 patients, of whom about 40 had Graves' ophthalmopathy and under 65 had stable Graves' hyperthyroidism. The 100 discovery patients were divided at random into training and test sets in a 7:3 ratio. In six Graves' hyperthyroidism patients, the study also compared T-cell repertoires from thyroid tissue with T-cell repertoires from blood.

Study-level results and caveats: Most expanded thyroid clonotypes (frequency above 0.001) were also detected in blood, a finding suggesting that blood repertoires may reflect thyroid immune responses. In cross-validation, a model built on a 13 V-J signature told ophthalmopathy apart from stable hyperthyroidism with approximately 90% sensitivity and roughly 81% specificity, and in testing the same model reached 80%/75%. During validation, the model predicted progression to ophthalmopathy a median of approximately 6 months ahead of onset, with approximately 70% sensitivity and around 72% specificity. No statistical method was used to set the sample size in advance, and investigators knew the group allocation.

Moderately to severely active disease, a Clinical Activity Score of at least 3, a NOSPECS grade of at least 4, and a duration under 3 months were present in ophthalmopathy patients. Patients with uncontrolled infections, other autoimmune diseases, pregnancy or lactation were excluded. Diagnoses were established on the basis of clinical symptoms, serum thyroxine and TRAb, thyroid ultrasound, and orbital computed tomography. Ficoll-Paque density gradient centrifugation was used to isolate PBMCs from around 10 ml of fresh peripheral blood. Total RNA was extracted using Trizol reagent, and RNA quality was assessed on an Agilent 2100 Bioanalyzer. V is trimmed back by 5 bases and J by 8 bases, and the junction contains 11 bases that no gene match accounts for. Looking up the germline V gene yields CDR1 SGHTA and CDR2 FQGNSA. Reading from cysteine to phenylalanine, the CDR3 counts 15 amino acids. Only CDR3 DNA remains: 45 bases, in frame from the first base.

Amplification of TCR beta CDR3 regions was carried out from RNA transcripts. For the first round of RT-PCR on the TCR CDR3, the HTBI primer set was used together with the Qiagen OneStep RT-PCR kit. Libraries were constructed in a second round of multiplex PCR, after which size selection and purification were carried out. Sequencing of the libraries was done on an Illumina HiSeq2000 using paired-end 100 bp reads. As for the original processing: SOAPnuke was used to process the raw data, throwing out any read that contained adapters or uncalled bases, had a mean Phred below 15, or lacked an exact constant-primer or identifier match. High-quality paired reads were merged with COPE v1.2.5, and unique nucleotide sequences were defined as clonotypes. MiTCR v1.1 was used to align the clonotypes against IMGT TRBV, TRBD and TRBJ reference segments. Only V-J combinations with frequency above 0.0001, covering about 99% of repertoires, were analysed. The TCS score was defined as F50 (clonal expansion) divided by E x V (chaos), with BLOSUM62-based TCRdist calculated between CDR3 peptides within each V-J. Welch's t-statistics and random forest reduced roughly 540 V-J features to fewer than 15, which were used in a naive Bayes classifier (R e1071). TCRdb redid the processing of the public reads, applying fastp at Q25 and MiXCR, and retained in-frame beta chains. Each entry merges the rows of one CDR3 protein and shows their most common DNA and genes. Clone size and V and J calls follow TCRdb, not the original study. For this sample the table gives fewer than 750,000 distinct CDR3 sequences, of which roughly 15% were detected only once. Clones ranked in the top ten supply around 13% of the sample.

The sequenced material came from blood. The chain is encoded by TRBV7-2 joined to TRBJ2-1; a stretch of 8 junction bases matches TRBD2. This sequence was found in a woman aged 45-60 years with Graves' ophthalmopathy. The CDR3 region reads CASSEGAGGPDEQFF. In nucleotides, the sequence is TGTGCCAGCAGCGAAGGGGCGGGAGGTCCGGATGAGCAGTTCTTC.